This is a list of T cell receptor beta chains from one sample in a study of T cell responses to AZD1222 COVID-19 vaccine. Sequenced by immunoSEQ multiplex PCR; TCRdb stores in-frame clones only, minus some. The repertoire holds some 120,000 clones, with 88% as singletons. The specimen was peripheral blood, collected 28 days after the second AZD1222 dose. These receptors all come from an adult who received the AZD1222 COVID-19 vaccine. CDR3s include the opening cysteine and the closing phenylalanine or tryptophan. D genes are given only for firm matches.

V gene	J gene	D gene	CDR3 DNA	CDR3 protein
TRBV6-5	TRBJ1-4	NA	TGTGCCAGCAGTTACTCAGGCCCCTGGGGGTGGGAAAAACTGTTTTTT	CASSYSGPWGWEKLFF
TRBV6-5	TRBJ2-4	NA	TGTGCCAGCAGCCCAGTGACAGAACAAAACATTCAGTACTTC	CASSPVTEQNIQYF
TRBV19	TRBJ1-2	TRBD1	TGTGCCAGTAATAACAGGGGTCGGGATGGCTACACCTTC	CASNNRGRDGYTF
TRBV6-6	TRBJ2-5	NA	TGTGCCAGCAGCTCCCTCCTAGTGGCTGAGACCCAGTACTTC	CASSSLLVAETQYF
TRBV28	TRBJ2-7	NA	TGTGCCAGCGGGGGGACAAGCTCCTACGAGCAGTACTTC	CASGGTSSYEQYF
TRBV11-2	TRBJ2-1	NA	TGTGCCAGCAGCGCAGAGAGCTCCTACAATGAGCAGTTCTTC	CASSAESSYNEQFF
TRBV28	TRBJ2-1	NA	TGTGCCAGCGGAAGCGTCCCGCTATACAATGAGCAGTTCTTC	CASGSVPLYNEQFF
TRBV6-1	TRBJ1-3	TRBD1	TGTGCCAGCAGTGAAGAAGGGGGGACAGGTACTGGAAACACCATATATTTT	CASSEEGGTGTGNTIYF
TRBV29-1	TRBJ1-5	TRBD1	TGCAGCGTGGGACAGCAACATCAGCCCCAGCATTTT	CSVGQQHQPQHF
TRBV4-3	TRBJ1-6	NA	TGCGCCAGCAGCCAAGCTCCAGGGGATTCTTCACCCCCCCACTTT	CASSQAPGDSSPPHF
TRBV7-2	TRBJ2-7	NA	TGTGCCAGCAGCTTAGCCAATCAGGGTCGGTACGAGCAGTACTTC	CASSLANQGRYEQYF